The table lists the clone carrying this T cell receptor beta chain with many counts. The data were taken from a study of T cell repertoires in cytomegalovirus infection. Trimming removed 1 base at V and 4 bases at J, with 14 bases between. Looked up from germline, CDR1 is MGHRA and CDR2 is YSYEKL. The CDR3 consists of 16 residues. TCRdb processed the reads anew with MiXCR; each CDR3 protein has one entry. The table records more than 140,000 distinct CDR3 sequences, 5.5% to 7% of them present only once. The specimen sequenced was PBMCs. This clonotype was obtained from a human donor in good health (CMV status not recorded). Some clones in this sample may be carry-over from other donors' samples. The rearrangement uses TRBV4-1 and TRBJ1-5; D uncertain. The CDR3 region has the DNA TGCGCCAGCAGCCAAGTTTTTTCGGCTACTAATCAGCCCCAGCATTTT. Its protein product is CASSQVFSATNQPQHF.